This T cell receptor beta chain was sequenced for a study of blood T cell repertoires in COVID-19. Under the authors' procedure: Nucleated cell counts were estimated from reference gene primer amplification. Some clones are missing from TCRdb's copy, which holds only in-frame ones; the method was immunoSEQ multiplex PCR. V, J and clone size reflect that table, while D and trimming were determined from the DNA. This table holds roughly 260,000 clones, 80% to 95% found once. V lost 0 bases to trimming and J lost 3 bases, with 10 bases between them. This CDR3 contains 15 residues. Germline assignment: CDR1 SGHDT and CDR2 YYEEEE.

The source of this sequence is a person aged 18 to 30 with COVID-19, enrolled during active disease. V is TRBV5-6 and J is TRBJ2-1; D may be TRBD2 (5 bases). Specimen: peripheral blood. The chain's CDR3 is CASSLGGLVYNEQFF. CDR3 DNA sequence: TGTGCCAGCAGCTTGGGCGGGCTAGTCTACAATGAGCAGTTCTTC.